This T cell receptor (beta chain) is from a study of Ad26.COV2.S vaccination and SARS-CoV-2 variants. Sequencing was performed with immunoSEQ multiplex PCR; in TCRdb, only in-frame clones are kept and a portion is missing. The sample shows approximately 410,000 clones, roughly 90% of them seen only once. Trimming removed 1 base from V and 0 bases from J, with 6 bases in between. The CDR3 loop spans 14 amino acids. Germline V lookup: CDR1 LNHDA, CDR2 SQIVND (reference sequence). Treatment reported: some 20 received Ad26.COV2.S at low or high dose, single or two shots; about 5 received placebo; per-sample allocation not given. Sampling was done on day 63 after the first vaccine or placebo injection.

The sample in question was peripheral blood, obtained in a trial of Ad26.COV2.S vaccine versus placebo. The rearrangement joins TRBV19 to TRBJ1-1; D is possibly TRBD1 (5 bases). The source of this sequence is a person between 18 and 65 years old who received the Ad26.COV2.S COVID-19 vaccine or a placebo. This CDR3 is CASSIGGLNTEAFF. As DNA, the CDR3 is TGTGCCAGTAGTATAGGGGGCTTGAACACTGAAGCTTTCTTT.